Included here is one T cell receptor (beta chain) sequence, with context. Its antigen is undetermined. Donors in the study were healthy people who gave bone marrow. PCR was performed using 60 Vbeta and 13 Jbeta primers. Only in-frame clones appear in the TCRdb table, and some are missing; sequencing was by immunoSEQ multiplex PCR. The data hold over 100,000 clones, with 60% to 80% observed a single time. The data derive from a study of cytomegalovirus exposure and HLA in healthy donors. Study-wide findings and caveats: The classifier reportedly diagnosed cytomegalovirus status with high sensitivity and specificity. Common viral pathogens were later found to be apparently linked to several of the most significant clusters. Presence/absence comparisons presumed near-even sequencing depth among donors.

CDR3 length: 15 residues. The V gene's germline CDR1 is SGHRS and CDR2 YFSETQ. V lost 4 bases to trimming and J lost 1 base; unmatched junction nucleotides: 5. The sequence was collected from a female donor in good health and CMV-seronegative. The chain joins TRBV5-1 to TRBJ2-3, with 8 bases fitting TRBD2. Source material: PBMCs. The CDR3 loop is CASSPGLVGTDTQYF. DNA for the CDR3: TGCGCCAGCAGCCCGGGACTAGTGGGCACAGATACGCAGTATTTT.